By proportion, the clone carrying this TCR beta chain is medium-sized. Antigen specificity is unknown. This sample is part of a study of Ad26.COV2.S vaccination and SARS-CoV-2 variants. Germline CDR1 and CDR2: MGHDK and SYGVNS. Trimming removed 6 bases at V and 1 base at J, with 6 bases between. The CDR3 totals 12 residues. Sequencing used immunoSEQ multiplex PCR; TCRdb keeps in-frame clones, though not all of them. The sample has around 250,000 clones; roughly 89% are singletons. The treatment denotes: roughly 19 received Ad26.COV2.S at low or high dose, single or two shots; five or six received placebo; per-sample allocation not given. Specimens were obtained on day 63 following the first vaccine or placebo injection. The sample came from a Boston adult aged 18-55 years. Regarding the study as a whole: Substantial post-vaccination breadth of spike-specific CD8+ and CD4+ T cell responses was reported. Participants given vaccine showed non-spike TCR breadth similar to that of placebo recipients.

V and J are TRBV25-1 and TRBJ1-1, with D possibly being TRBD1 (6 bases). The sequences come from peripheral blood, collected in a trial of Ad26.COV2.S vaccine versus placebo. This receptor was taken from a person aged 18-60 years who received the Ad26.COV2.S COVID-19 vaccine or a placebo. In DNA form, the CDR3 reads TGTGCCAGCAGACAGGGGAACACTGAAGCTTTCTTT. Amino acid sequence: CASRQGNTEAFF.